This passage covers 28 T cell receptor beta chains from one sample sequenced in a study of T cell responses to AZD1222 COVID-19 vaccine (dated by TCRdb to about 2021). The library relied on the immunoSEQ multiplex PCR assay. Drawn from immuneACCESS, this table holds only the in-frame rearrangements with V and J called that TCRdb kept. Clones are partly lost; checked studies trace under half to an unresolved V gene and leave the rest unexplained. Within this sample are some 80,000 clones, with 65% to 80% of them counted one time only. The ten largest clones take up 25% to 30% of the sample. The sample's time point, from its label and the paper: about 28 days (+/-7) after the second vaccine dose. This specimen's treatment or condition label, interpreted: meningococcal conjugate vaccine given as trial control. Specimen: peripheral blood, collected 28 days after the second dose of the MenACWY control vaccine. All receptors derive from an adult who received the MenACWY meningococcal vaccine as a control.

The chain has TRBV16 and TRBJ2-3, with D possibly TRBD2 on 6 matching bases. CDR1 is KGHSY and CDR2 is FQNENV in the germline V gene. This CDR3 has 15 residues. With 0 bases removed from V and 1 base from J, the gap between germline ends came to 8 bases. The CDR3 sequence is CASSQSGGGTDTQYF. As DNA, the CDR3 is TGTGCCAGCAGCCAATCTGGCGGGGGCACAGATACGCAGTATTTT.

V usage is TRBV6-2 or TRBV6-3 and J usage is TRBJ2-5, with 9 nucleotides matching TRBD1. Germline assignment: CDR1 MNHEY and CDR2 SVGEGT. The CDR3 contains 16 residues. The V gene end was trimmed by 6 bases and the J gene end by 2 bases; junction bases not matched to a gene: 10. The CDR3 nucleotides read TGTGCCAGCAGCCCTGGGGGGACAGGGCTTCAAGAGACCCAGTACTTC. It yields the protein CASSPGGTGLQETQYF.

The CDR3 region has the DNA TGTGCCAGCAGCCAAAGAATCGAGGGCGGACTGTTTTTT. Its protein is CASSQRIEGGLFF. The rearrangement uses TRBV3-1 (or the pseudogene TRBV3-2) and TRBJ1-4; D is unclear. In germline, CDR1 is LGHDT, CDR2 YNNKEL (reference sequence). The CDR3 sequence is 13 residues long. V lost 2 bases and J 13 bases, leaving 14 bases between the germline ends.

This sequence joins TRBV9 and TRBJ1-1; D not resolved. The CDR3 is made up of 13 amino acids. V was clipped by 2 bases and J by 0 bases, with 5 bases between them. Germline CDR1 SGDLS, CDR2 YYNGEE. CDR3 residues: CASSVGMNTEAFF. The CDR3 region has the DNA TGTGCCAGCAGCGTGGGGATGAACACTGAAGCTTTCTTT.

The chain links TRBV5-4 to TRBJ2-5; 10 bases are a match to TRBD2. CDR1 is SGHNT, CDR2 YYREEE, per germline (reference sequence). V was pared by 1 base and J by 5 bases, with 5 bases of the junction left unmatched. The CDR3 consists of 15 residues. Written as DNA, the CDR3 is TGTGCCAGCAGCTTGAGCAGCGGGGGGGCGGAGACCCAGTACTTC. Its translation: CASSLSSGGAETQYF.

V and J are TRBV5-1 and TRBJ1-4; D not certain. Germline CDR1 and CDR2: SGHRS and YFSETQ. CDR3 length: 15 residues. V lost 0 bases, J lost 7 bases, and 13 bases lay in between. The CDR3 sequence: CASSLGGGNREKLFF. The CDR3 DNA is TGCGCCAGCAGCTTGGGAGGAGGGAACCGTGAAAAACTGTTTTTT.

This chain uses TRBV19 with TRBJ2-1; no reliable D call. V gave up 8 bases and J gave up 2 bases, with 7 bases separating them. Germline CDR1 reads LNHDA; CDR2 reads SQIVND (reference sequence). The CDR3 has 12 residues. The CDR3 here is CASFGPYNEQFF. The CDR3 nucleotides read TGTGCCAGTTTTGGACCCTACAATGAGCAGTTCTTC.

This chain links TRBV4-2 with TRBJ1-1; D not certain. With 0 bases removed from V and 4 bases from J, the gap between germline ends came to 6 bases. The CDR3 contains 13 residues. The germline V gene has CDR1 LGHNA and CDR2 YNFKEQ. CDR3 bases: TGTGCCAGCAGCCAAGATACAATCACTGAAGCTTTCTTT. It is translated as CASSQDTITEAFF.

The J gene is TRBJ1-2, the V gene TRBV5-4; 9 nucleotides line up with TRBD1. V dropped 1 base and J dropped 8; count of bases not matched to a gene: 6. Germline-derived CDR1 and CDR2 are SGHNT and YYREEE (reference sequence). This CDR3 is 14 amino acids long. The CDR3 DNA reads TGTGCCAGCAGCTTGCGGGGACAGGGTGGAGGCTACACCTTC. It is translated as CASSLRGQGGGYTF.

The chain recombines TRBV19 with TRBJ2-1; D remains unclear. The CDR3 consists of 15 residues. CDR1 is LNHDA, CDR2 SQIVND, per germline (reference sequence). V shed 7 bases and J shed 0 bases, with 13 bases lying between them. In DNA, the CDR3 is TGTGCCAGTAACCAAGGTTATGCCTCCTACAATGAGCAGTTCTTC. Translated: CASNQGYASYNEQFF.

V gene TRBV5-1 combines with J gene TRBJ2-5, with D perhaps TRBD1 or TRBD2 (5 bases each). Germline V lookup: CDR1 SGHRS, CDR2 YFSETQ. V was clipped by 7 bases and J by 5 bases, with 18 bases between them. CDR3 length equals 14 residues. CDR3 in amino acids: CASGGRGSGETQYF. The DNA for the CDR3 is TGCGCCAGCGGGGGACGGGGAAGTGGGGAGACCCAGTACTTC. The full variable domain, completed using reference TRBV5-1 and TRBJ2-5, is KAGVTQTPRYLIKTRGQQVTLSCSPISGHRSVSWYQQTPGQGLQFLFEYFSETQRNKGNFPGRFSGRQFSNSRSEMNVSTLELGDSALYLCASGGRGSGETQYFGPGTRLLVL.

The chain joins TRBV2 to TRBJ2-1, with D possibly TRBD1 on 6 matching bases. The CDR3 covers 15 residues. Germline V gene data show CDR1 as SNHLY and CDR2 as FYNNEI. Trimming stripped 2 bases from V and 8 bases from J, with 16 bases between. The CDR3 bases are TGTGCCAGCAGTGAAATTGGGACACCTAACGATGAGCAGTTCTTC. Its protein is CASSEIGTPNDEQFF.

This chain uses TRBV12-3 or TRBV12-4 with TRBJ1-2, with no clear D. The CDR3 spans 13 residues. Trimming pared 1 base from V and 4 bases from J, leaving 7 bases between. The DNA of the CDR3 is TGTGCCAGCAGTTTAGACAAGATCTATGGCTACACCTTC. Encoded protein: CASSLDKIYGYTF.

This clone was seen many times. The gene calls are TRBV6-6 and TRBJ2-7; D is uncertain. The CDR3 runs to 12 residues. Germline CDR1 reads MNHNY; CDR2 reads SVGAGI (reference sequence). V shed 3 bases and J shed 4 bases, with 7 bases lying between them. CDR3 loop: CASSYALYEQYF. The DNA of the CDR3 is TGTGCCAGCAGTTATGCGCTTTACGAGCAGTACTTC.

The chain links TRBV7-8 to TRBJ2-1; 12 bases are shared with TRBD2. Germline values: CDR1 SGHVS, CDR2 FQNEAQ. The V and J ends lost 2 bases and 10 bases, in that order; junction bases with no gene match: 6. The CDR3 sequence is 15 residues long. CDR3 region: CASSLRLAGAGEQFF. The CDR3 coding sequence is TGTGCCAGCAGCTTAAGACTAGCGGGAGCGGGGGAGCAGTTCTTC. Looking up the rest from reference TRBV7-8 and TRBJ2-1 gives the full variable domain: GAGVSQSPRYKVAKRGQDVALRCDPISGHVSLFWYQQALGQGPEFLTYFQNEAQLDKSGLPSDRFFAERPEGSVSTLKIQRTQQEDSAVYLCASSLRLAGAGEQFFGPGTRLTVL.

This clone was counted between two and nine times. The V call is TRBV28, the J call TRBJ1-2, with D unclear. The length of the CDR3 is 14 residues. V lost 6 bases and J 0 bases, leaving 11 bases between the germline ends. Germline lookup yields CDR1 MDHEN and CDR2 SYDVKM. The CDR3, as DNA: TGTGCCAGCAGCCGAGAGGCGTCTAACTATGGCTACACCTTC. This sequence encodes CASSREASNYGYTF.

This chain uses TRBV28 with TRBJ2-5, with TRBD1 identical over 12 bases. The germline CDR1 and CDR2 sequences are MDHEN and SYDVKM. The CDR3 is 16 amino acids. J gave up 5 bases and V 5 bases, and 9 bases lay outside the gene matches. CDR3 sequence (DNA): TGTGCCAGCAGTCCGCCGGGACAGGGGGCGGGGGAGACCCAGTACTTC. The encoded protein is CASSPPGQGAGETQYF.

In this sample, this clone turned up once. The chain recombines TRBV6-5 with TRBJ1-2, with 7 bases identical to TRBD1. The CDR3 is 14 residues long. V shed 5 bases, J shed 2 bases, and the junction held 5 bases outside the gene matches. Germline CDR1 reads MNHEY; CDR2 reads SVGAGI. CDR3 nucleotides: TGTGCCAGCAGTCCGGGACAGTGGAACTATGGCTACACCTTC. Translating gives CASSPGQWNYGYTF.

The J gene is TRBJ2-2, the V gene TRBV5-1; tentatively, D is TRBD1 (6 bases). The CDR3 totals 15 residues. CDR1 and CDR2 from the germline V gene are SGHRS and YFSETQ. Between the trimmed V and J ends, which lost 7 bases and 1 base, there was a span of 14 bases. CDR3 loop: CASSPGAMNTGELFF. The CDR3 DNA is TGCGCCAGCTCTCCAGGGGCGATGAACACCGGGGAGCTGTTTTTT.

This chain links TRBV6-5 with TRBJ1-6; TRBD1 might be the D (5 bases). V lost 5 bases and J 7 bases, leaving 12 bases between the germline ends. The CDR3 length is 14 residues. Germline CDR1 reads MNHEY; CDR2 reads SVGAGI. The CDR3 spells CASSPLGGNSPLHF. CDR3 in DNA: TGTGCCAGCAGTCCCCTCGGGGGGAATTCACCCCTCCACTTT.

This clone was found once. The rearrangement links TRBV10-3 to TRBJ2-3; D remains ambiguous. CDR3 length equals 13 residues. Trimming stripped 4 bases from V and 0 bases from J, with 5 bases between. Germline lookup yields CDR1 ENHRY and CDR2 SYGVKD. The CDR3 nucleotides are TGTGCCATCAGTGGGGGAAGCACAGATACGCAGTATTTT. Translated, it gives CAISGGSTDTQYF.

The chain employs TRBV5-1 and TRBJ2-7; 10 bases map to TRBD1. Trimming took 2 bases from V and 4 from J; bases not matched to a gene: 6. This CDR3 is built from 15 residues. CDR1 SGHRS and CDR2 YFSETQ come from the germline V gene. CDR3: CASSFNGQGGYEQYF. The CDR3 region has the DNA TGCGCCAGCAGCTTCAATGGACAGGGGGGGTACGAGCAGTACTTC.

The chain links TRBV18 to TRBJ2-3; TRBD2 matches 9 bases. The CDR3 consists of 15 residues. Losses at the gene ends were 3 bases for V and 4 bases for J; bases not matched to a gene: 5. Germline V CDR1 and CDR2: KGHSH, LQKENI. The CDR3 region is CASSPLAGQADTQYF. In DNA, the CDR3 is TGTGCCAGCTCACCTCTAGCGGGGCAGGCAGATACGCAGTATTTT.

V is TRBV7-2 and J is TRBJ1-1; 8 bases match TRBD1. The CDR3 is 13 residues long. Losses at the gene ends were 5 bases for V and 3 bases for J; bases not matched to a gene: 2. In germline, CDR1 is SGHTA, CDR2 FQGNSA. The CDR3 region is CASSQTGDTEAFF. In DNA form, the CDR3 reads TGTGCCAGCAGCCAGACAGGGGACACTGAAGCTTTCTTT.

The rearrangement links TRBV11-2 to TRBJ1-1; no clear D. The CDR3 totals 13 residues. Trimming took off 2 bases at V and 2 bases at J, with 6 bases between the two ends. From germline, CDR1 is SGHAT and CDR2 FQNNGV. In nucleotides, the CDR3 is TGTGCCAGCAGCTTACATCTTAACACTGAAGCTTTCTTT. This gives the protein CASSLHLNTEAFF.

The gene calls are TRBV5-5 and TRBJ2-3; D is undetermined. CDR1 is SGHKS, CDR2 YYEKEE, per germline (reference sequence). Trimming took 0 bases from V and 2 from J, leaving 10 bases between them. The CDR3 has 15 residues. The DNA of the CDR3 is TGTGCCAGCAGCTTGGACAGCTCGAACACAGATACGCAGTATTTT. It translates to CASSLDSSNTDTQYF.

The CDR3 region has the DNA TGTGCCAGCAGTCCAGGGGGCCTGGAGACCCAGTACTTC. This encodes CASSPGGLETQYF. This chain uses TRBV28 with TRBJ2-5, with 8 bases fitting TRBD1. Germline V gene sequence: CDR1 MDHEN, CDR2 SYDVKM. The trim removed 5 bases at V and 5 bases at J, leaving 4 bases unmatched. CDR3 length equals 13 residues.

The chain employs TRBV19 and TRBJ1-1; D is unclear. The germline V and J ends were trimmed by 6 bases and 1 base, with 12 bases remaining between them. The germline gives CDR1 LNHDA, CDR2 SQIVND (reference sequence). This CDR3 spans 14 amino acids. The CDR3 region has the DNA TGTGCCAGTAGCCGACGGAGCGCGAACACTGAAGCTTTCTTT. Protein sequence: CASSRRSANTEAFF.